Below are 5 T cell receptor beta chains sequenced from a single sample in a study of cytotoxic CD8 clonotypes in ibrutinib-treated CLL. TCRdb's copy holds only in-frame clones and misses some; the assay was immunoSEQ multiplex PCR. This sample has 15,000 or so clones, with almost 65% found just once. The material was PBMCs, obtained before ibrutinib treatment. The receptors shown here come from a human donor with chronic lymphocytic leukemia.

The rearrangement uses TRBV10-3 and TRBJ2-5; the D gene is possibly TRBD2 (6 bases). Per germline, CDR1 ENHRY and CDR2 SYGVKD. The V end was cut by 4 bases, the J end by 3 bases, with 15 bases between. This CDR3 is 15 amino acids long. CDR3 in amino acids: CAISADSGLKETQYF. The CDR3 DNA sequence: TGTGCCATCAGTGCGGACTCGGGACTTAAAGAGACCCAGTACTTC.

The rearrangement joins TRBV2 to TRBJ2-5; perhaps TRBD1 as D (5 bases). Trimming stripped 4 bases from V and 4 bases from J, with 13 bases between. Germline V gives CDR1 SNHLY, CDR2 FYNNEI. This CDR3 spans 14 amino acids. CDR3 region: CASSARVKTETQYF. The CDR3 DNA reads as TGTGCCAGCAGTGCCAGGGTTAAAACAGAGACCCAGTACTTC.

The V call is TRBV25-1, the J call TRBJ2-3; the match to TRBD2 covers 9 bases. V shed 4 bases and J 1 base; nucleotides not matched to a gene: 3. The germline V gene encodes CDR1 MGHDK and CDR2 SYGVNS. The CDR3 consists of 15 residues. CDR3 loop: CASSASSGGTDTQYF. DNA for the CDR3: TGTGCCAGCAGTGCTTCTAGCGGGGGCACAGATACGCAGTATTTT.

This clone is classed as medium-sized. The chain combines TRBV5-1 with TRBJ2-1, with TRBD2 matching over 12 bases. The CDR3 is 15 residues long. Trimming at V came to 5 bases and at J to 4 bases, leaving 4 bases not matched to a gene. In germline, CDR1 is SGHRS, CDR2 YFSETQ. CDR3 sequence (DNA): TGCGCCAGCAGGCCAGGACTAGCGGGGTACAATGAGCAGTTCTTC. Translated, it gives CASRPGLAGYNEQFF. The full variable domain, with the rest looked up from reference TRBV5-1 and TRBJ2-1, is KAGVTQTPRYLIKTRGQQVTLSCSPISGHRSVSWYQQTPGQGLQFLFEYFSETQRNKGNFPGRFSGRQFSNSRSEMNVSTLELGDSALYLCASRPGLAGYNEQFFGPGTRLTVL.

This clone is medium-sized (0.01 to 0.1%) by share. The genes are TRBV11-2 and TRBJ1-2, with TRBD1 identical over 7 bases. The CDR3 length is 15 residues. Germline V gives CDR1 SGHAT, CDR2 FQNNGV. V gave up 8 bases and J gave up 1 base; unmatched junction bases: 10. This CDR3 reads CASAQGGSLNYGYTF. The CDR3 DNA sequence: TGTGCCAGCGCCCAGGGGGGGTCCCTTAACTATGGCTACACCTTC.